These 8 T cell receptor beta chains came from one sample sequenced in a study of regulatory T cells in long-lasting Graves disease. CDR3-region Arm-PCR and iRepertoire HTBI primers produced the TCR beta libraries. Via MiXCR, TCRdb re-called the multiplex PCR reads, giving one row per CDR3 protein. The data contain about 290,000 distinct CDR3 sequences, 20% to 25% of them seen just once; the ten biggest clones take up 45% to 70%. The time point: persistent/refractory GD, antithyroid drugs over 5 years with positive TRAb. Extracted RNA from PBMCs served as the source of the TCR library. The source was peripheral blood mononuclear cells (PBMCs), collected when the disease was refractory, from a patient treated with antithyroid drugs. These receptors were collected from a female donor with Graves disease.

This clonotype was counted at least ten times. The J gene is TRBJ2-7, the V gene TRBV2, with 7 bases fitting TRBD2. Germline lookup yields CDR1 SNHLY and CDR2 FYNNEI. Trimming at V came to 6 bases and at J to 1 base, leaving 0 bases not matched to a gene. The CDR3 sequence is 12 residues long. The DNA of the CDR3 is TGTGCCAGCAGGGGGGGGTCCTACGAGCAGTACTTC. It translates to CASRGGSYEQYF.

The chain combines TRBV7-2 with TRBJ2-5; 9 bases are shared with TRBD1. V dropped 5 bases and J dropped 2; count of bases not matched to a gene: 9. The germline gives CDR1 SGHTA, CDR2 FQGNSA. The CDR3 spans 16 residues. The CDR3 region has the DNA TGTGCCAGCAGCGAGAACAGGGGGCTTTCTCAAGAGACCCAGTACTTC. Translated, it gives CASSENRGLSQETQYF.

The chain recombines TRBV20-1 with TRBJ2-1; D may be TRBD1 or TRBD2 (5 bases each). The CDR3 has 14 amino acids. From germline, CDR1 is DFQATT and CDR2 SNEGSKA (reference sequence). V dropped 6 bases and J dropped 0 bases, with 12 bases sitting between them. The CDR3 sequence is CSAPGPPSYNEQFF. CDR3 bases: TGCAGTGCGCCGGGGCCGCCCTCCTACAATGAGCAGTTCTTC.

Ten or more counts support this clonotype. The genes are TRBV28 and TRBJ2-5; 9 bases match TRBD2. After removal of 10 bases from V and 1 base from J, the junction contained 4 bases not matched to a gene. CDR3 length: 13 residues. Germline V lookup: CDR1 MDHEN, CDR2 SYDVKM. The CDR3 DNA follows: TGTGCCACCGCGGGGGGGCTCCAAGAGACCCAGTACTTC. Amino acid sequence: CATAGGLQETQYF.

This clonotype was seen repeatedly, ten times or more. The gene calls are TRBV24-1 and TRBJ2-3; D gene unclear. Germline-derived CDR1 and CDR2 are KGHDR and SFDVKD. The CDR3 extends over 14 amino acids. Trimming pared 0 bases from V and 8 bases from J, leaving 11 bases between. CDR3 in amino acids: CATSDLQGSGTQYF. The DNA for the CDR3 is TGTGCCACCAGTGATTTGCAAGGGTCTGGTACGCAGTATTTT.

This clonotype was seen at least ten times. CDR3 sequence: CASSGEDRVTGKLFF. CDR3 coding DNA: TGCGCCAGCAGCGGCGAAGACAGGGTCACAGGAAAACTGTTTTTT. V is TRBV5-1 and J is TRBJ1-4, with 7 bases fitting TRBD1. Germline CDR1 is SGHRS and CDR2 is YFSETQ. V was pared by 4 bases and J by 10 bases, with 13 bases of the junction left unmatched. The CDR3 is 15 residues long. Full variable domain (rest looked up from reference TRBV5-1 and TRBJ1-4): KAGVTQTPRYLIKTRGQQVTLSCSPISGHRSVSWYQQTPGQGLQFLFEYFSETQRNKGNFPGRFSGRQFSNSRSEMNVSTLELGDSALYLCASSGEDRVTGKLFFGSGTQLSVL.

This sequence joins TRBV3-1 and TRBJ2-3; 13 nucleotides align to TRBD2. This CDR3 is 16 amino acids long. The germline CDR1 and CDR2 sequences are LGHDT and YNNKEL (reference sequence). The V segment lost 3 bases and the J segment 4 bases; nucleotides outside the gene matches: 4. DNA of the CDR3: TGTGCCAGCAGCCACTCAGGACTAGCGGGAGCAGATACGCAGTATTTT. Translating gives CASSHSGLAGADTQYF.

This clonotype was seen a handful of times. V usage is TRBV7-2 and J usage is TRBJ2-4, with 7 bases matching TRBD2. Germline CDR1 reads SGHTA; CDR2 reads FQGNSA. CDR3 length: 17 amino acids. The V segment lost 3 bases and the J segment 6 bases; nucleotides outside the gene matches: 14. The CDR3 nucleotides are TGTGCCAGCAGCTTGAACCAAAGGGAGACTAGCCGAAACATTCAGTACTTC. Translated, it gives CASSLNQRETSRNIQYF.